The present entry profiles one T cell receptor beta chain with its context. The sample is drawn from a study of control samples from healthy donors and cancer patients. Trimming removed 3 bases from V and 0 bases from J, with 12 bases in between. Looked up from germline, CDR1 is KGHSH and CDR2 is LQKENI. The CDR3 runs 16 residues. The repertoire was sequenced with immunoSEQ multiplex PCR; TCRdb's copy has only in-frame clones and lacks some. There are some 140,000 clones in the sample; approximately 96% occur only once, and approximately 6% lies in the top ten. The sequencing input was blood. This chain connects TRBV18 to TRBJ2-1; D is undetermined. The origin of this receptor is a man in his forties in good health. CDR3 nucleotide sequence: TGTGCCAGCTCACCGAGCGCGGATCTCTCCTACAATGAGCAGTTCTTC. This encodes CASSPSADLSYNEQFF.